The T cell receptor (beta chain) under discussion was sequenced for a study of cytomegalovirus exposure and HLA in healthy donors. Though nominally healthy at sampling, donors likely had unrecorded immune exposures. CDR3 length: 11 residues. Germline V CDR1 and CDR2: SGHRS, YFSETQ. PCR used 60 Vbeta primers and 13 Jbeta primers. This table comes from immunoSEQ multiplex PCR, and its TCRdb copy is limited to in-frame clones, with some not included. The table records more than 80,000 clones, roughly 79% of them present only once. With regard to this clone: The same CDR3 can be traced to other DNA sequences in this sample.

The rearrangement joins TRBV5-1 to TRBJ2-5; 7 bases fit TRBD1. The sample was PBMCs. The TCR comes from a man between 18 and 29 years old in good health and CMV-seropositive. For the CDR3, the DNA is TGCGCTAGGGACAGCAAAGGGTCCCAGTACTTC. Translated, it gives CARDSKGSQYF.